The 13 T cell receptor beta chains below were found in one sample sequenced in a study of T cell responses to AZD1222 COVID-19 vaccine. Profiling relied on immunoSEQ multiplex PCR, and the TCRdb table lists in-frame clones only, not all of them. The sample consists of 150,000 to 180,000 clones, roughly nine tenths of them appearing once. Source: peripheral blood, taken on day 0 of MenACWY control vaccination. The receptors come from an adult in good health.

J is TRBJ1-2 and V is TRBV28; the D gene is possibly TRBD1 (5 bases). Germline assignment: CDR1 MDHEN and CDR2 SYDVKM. V lost 6 bases, J lost 7 bases, and 9 bases lay in between. The CDR3 has 11 residues. Here the CDR3 DNA reads TGTGCCAGCAGATCTCAGGGTGGCTACACCTTC. This encodes CASRSQGGYTF.

The chain employs TRBV5-1 and TRBJ1-2, with TRBD1 as a possible D gene (5 bases). V dropped 1 base and J dropped 8 bases, with 9 bases sitting between them. This CDR3 has 12 residues. The germline gives CDR1 SGHRS, CDR2 YFSETQ. The CDR3 is CASSLLGEGYTF. Written as DNA, the CDR3 is TGCGCCAGCAGCTTGTTGGGGGAGGGCTACACCTTC.

This clone was picked up one time. The chain links TRBV5-6 to TRBJ2-7; tentative D call: TRBD2 (7 bases). V shed 4 bases and J shed 9 bases, with 17 bases lying between them. The CDR3 covers 13 residues. Germline lookup yields CDR1 SGHDT and CDR2 YYEEEE. The CDR3 sequence is CASSATGGVGQYV. Here the CDR3 DNA reads TGTGCCAGCAGCGCCACGGGGGGCGTCGGGCAGTACGTC.

The chain is built from TRBV24-1 and TRBJ2-2; D unclear. Germline V gene sequence: CDR1 KGHDR, CDR2 SFDVKD. V dropped 2 bases and J dropped 5 bases, with 5 bases sitting between them. The CDR3 contains 13 residues. DNA for the CDR3: TGTGCCACCAGTGATTGGGGAACCGGGGAGCTGTTTTTT. Encoded protein: CATSDWGTGELFF.

The chain recombines TRBV27 with TRBJ2-3; the match to TRBD2 covers 7 bases. The V gene end was trimmed by 3 bases and the J gene end by 2 bases; junction bases not matched to a gene: 5. Germline CDR1 reads MNHEY; CDR2 reads SMNVEV (reference sequence). The CDR3 totals 15 residues. The CDR3 sequence is CASSFQRGATDTQYF. Written as DNA, the CDR3 is TGTGCCAGCAGTTTCCAGCGGGGAGCCACAGATACGCAGTATTTT.

This sequence joins TRBV9 and TRBJ1-2; TRBD1 might be the D (5 bases). Trimming removed 1 base from V and 2 bases from J, with 15 bases in between. CDR1 is SGDLS and CDR2 is YYNGEE in the germline V gene. The CDR3 is made up of 16 amino acids. As DNA, the CDR3 is TGTGCCAGCAGCGTAAGAGGGGAGGCATTAAACTATGGCTACACCTTC. This sequence encodes CASSVRGEALNYGYTF.

The rearrangement links TRBV18 to TRBJ1-5; 7 nucleotides match TRBD1. V shed 3 bases and J 0 bases; nucleotides not matched to a gene: 11. CDR1 is KGHSH and CDR2 is LQKENI in the germline V gene. The CDR3 runs 18 residues. CDR3: CASSPSSHQGVSNQPQHF. CDR3 in DNA: TGTGCCAGCTCACCCTCATCTCACCAGGGGGTTAGCAATCAGCCCCAGCATTTT.

The rearrangement uses TRBV5-1 and TRBJ2-1, with 7 bases fitting TRBD2. Unmatched junction bases numbered 14, after V lost 4 bases and J lost 7 bases. CDR3 size: 16 residues. Looked up from germline, CDR1 is SGHRS and CDR2 is YFSETQ. The CDR3 DNA follows: TGCGCCAGCAGCACAACCGGGAGGCCACAAAGAAATGAGCAGTTCTTC. This codes for CASSTTGRPQRNEQFF.

This chain uses TRBV7-2 with TRBJ2-3; D perhaps matches TRBD2 (5 bases). This CDR3 is 14 amino acids long. The germline CDR1 and CDR2 sequences are SGHTA and FQGNSA. V dropped 5 bases and J dropped 3 bases, with 12 bases sitting between them. DNA of the CDR3: TGTGCCAGCAGCCCCGGACTGAGGACAGATACGCAGTATTTT. Protein product: CASSPGLRTDTQYF.

The chain joins TRBV30 to TRBJ2-7, with 11 bases matching TRBD1. V lost 3 bases and J lost 7; bases outside the gene matches: 5. The CDR3 is 13 residues long. Germline V gives CDR1 GTSNPN, CDR2 SVGIG (reference sequence). CDR3 sequence (DNA): TGTGCCTGGAGCTGGGACAGGGGGAGGGAGCAGTACTTC. Its translation: CAWSWDRGREQYF.

V gene TRBV6-1 combines with J gene TRBJ2-7; D ambiguous. Germline values: CDR1 MNHNS, CDR2 SASEGT. Between the trimmed V and J ends, which lost 2 bases and 3 bases, there was a span of 5 bases. The CDR3 is 12 residues long. In DNA, the CDR3 is TGTGCCAGCAGTGAACTCCTCTACGAGCAGTACGTC. Translating it yields CASSELLYEQYV.

The chain is built from TRBV7-2 and TRBJ2-7; D remains ambiguous. The CDR3 loop spans 15 amino acids. CDR1 SGHTA and CDR2 FQGNSA come from the germline V gene. V lost 2 bases to trimming and J lost 2 bases, with 13 bases between them. The CDR3 spells CASSLSGVQTYEQYF. In nucleotides, the CDR3 is TGTGCCAGCAGCTTAAGTGGGGTCCAAACCTACGAGCAGTACTTC.

This sequence joins TRBV3-1 (or the pseudogene TRBV3-2) and TRBJ2-5; D call uncertain. Germline V lookup: CDR1 LGHDT, CDR2 YNNKEL (reference sequence). V gave up 4 bases and J gave up 0 bases, with 9 bases separating them. The CDR3 contains 14 residues. CDR3 bases: TGTGCCAGCAGCCCCTTGAGGTACCAAGAGACCCAGTACTTC. Protein sequence: CASSPLRYQETQYF.